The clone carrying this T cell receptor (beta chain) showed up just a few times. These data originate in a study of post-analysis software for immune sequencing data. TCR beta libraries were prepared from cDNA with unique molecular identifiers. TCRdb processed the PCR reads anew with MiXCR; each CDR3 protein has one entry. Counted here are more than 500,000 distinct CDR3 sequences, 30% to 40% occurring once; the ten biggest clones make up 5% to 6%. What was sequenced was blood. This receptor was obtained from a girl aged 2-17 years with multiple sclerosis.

The CDR3: CSVNRGANTEAFF. The CDR3, as DNA: TGCAGCGTCAACAGGGGGGCGAACACTGAAGCTTTCTTT. The genes are TRBV29-1 and TRBJ1-1; TRBD1 agrees at 8 bases. The germline V gene encodes CDR1 SQVTM and CDR2 ANQGSEA. The CDR3 runs to 13 residues. With 6 bases clipped from V and 1 base from J, the junction kept 4 bases outside the gene matches.